This record covers a single T cell receptor beta chain. The source of the sample is a study of blood T cells in healthy people across ages. A second roughly 6 to 12 cycle PCR used barcoded and J-beta primers. One entry per CDR3 protein results from TCRdb running MiXCR on the 5' RACE reads. The repertoire consists of 1.5 million to 2 million distinct CDR3 sequences, with 28% occurring once and the leading ten covering 7.7%. V lost 6 bases, J lost 5 bases, and 11 bases lay in between. The CDR3 runs to 12 residues. Germline CDR1 is SNHLY and CDR2 is FYNNEI. The TCR sequence derives from a woman under 40 in good health. The material sequenced was blood. The rearrangement uses TRBV2 and TRBJ2-7; tentatively, D is TRBD1 (6 bases). Here the CDR3 DNA reads TGTGCCAGCAGACAGGGTCCTAACGAGCAGTACTTC. It specifies CASRQGPNEQYF.